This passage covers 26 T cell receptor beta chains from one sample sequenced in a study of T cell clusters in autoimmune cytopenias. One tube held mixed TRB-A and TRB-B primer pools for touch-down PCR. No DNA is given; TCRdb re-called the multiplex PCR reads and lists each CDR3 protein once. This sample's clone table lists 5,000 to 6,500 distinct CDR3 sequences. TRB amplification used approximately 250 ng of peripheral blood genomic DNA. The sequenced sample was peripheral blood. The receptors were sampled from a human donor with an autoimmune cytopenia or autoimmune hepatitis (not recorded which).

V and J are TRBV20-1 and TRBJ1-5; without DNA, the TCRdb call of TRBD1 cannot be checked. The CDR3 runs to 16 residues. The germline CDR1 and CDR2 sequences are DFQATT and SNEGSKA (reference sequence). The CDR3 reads CSALTGTSYSNQPQHF.

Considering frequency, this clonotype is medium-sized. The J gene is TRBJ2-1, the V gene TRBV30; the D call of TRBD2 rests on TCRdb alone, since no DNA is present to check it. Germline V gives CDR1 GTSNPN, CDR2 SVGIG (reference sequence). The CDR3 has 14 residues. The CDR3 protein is CAWSPSGNYNEQFF.

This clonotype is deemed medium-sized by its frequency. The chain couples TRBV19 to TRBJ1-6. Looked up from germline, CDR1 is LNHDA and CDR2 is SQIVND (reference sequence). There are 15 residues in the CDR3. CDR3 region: CASSMEAAYNSPLHF.

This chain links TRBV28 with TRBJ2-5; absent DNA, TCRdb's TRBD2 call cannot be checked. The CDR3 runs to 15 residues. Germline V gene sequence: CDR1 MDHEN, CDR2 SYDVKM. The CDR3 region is CASRLAGGARETQYF.

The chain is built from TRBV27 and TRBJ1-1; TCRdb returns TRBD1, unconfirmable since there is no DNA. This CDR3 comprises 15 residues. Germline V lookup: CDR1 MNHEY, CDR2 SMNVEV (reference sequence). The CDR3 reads CASSLERGRDTEAFF.

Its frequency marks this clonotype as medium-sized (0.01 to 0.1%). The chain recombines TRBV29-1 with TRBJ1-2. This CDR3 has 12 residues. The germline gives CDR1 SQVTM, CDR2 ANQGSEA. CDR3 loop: CSVLIANYGYTF.

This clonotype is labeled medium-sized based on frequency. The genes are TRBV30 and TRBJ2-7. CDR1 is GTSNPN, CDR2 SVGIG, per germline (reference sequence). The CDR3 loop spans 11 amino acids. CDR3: CAWSKSYEQYF. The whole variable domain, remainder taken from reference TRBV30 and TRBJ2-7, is SQTIHQWPATLVQPVGSPLSLECTVEGTSNPNLYWYRQAAGRGLQLLFYSVGIGQISSEVPQNLSASRPQDRQFILSSKKLLLSDSGFYLCAWSKSYEQYFGPGTRLTVT.

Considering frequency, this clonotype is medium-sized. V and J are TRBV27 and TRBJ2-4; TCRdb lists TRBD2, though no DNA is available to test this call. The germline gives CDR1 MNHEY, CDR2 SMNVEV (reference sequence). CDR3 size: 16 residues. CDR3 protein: CASSFAGGFGGNIQYF.

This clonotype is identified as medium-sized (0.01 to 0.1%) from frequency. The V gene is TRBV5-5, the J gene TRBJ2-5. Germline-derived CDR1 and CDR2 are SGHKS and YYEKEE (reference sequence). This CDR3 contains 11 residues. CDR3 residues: CASSSQETQYF.

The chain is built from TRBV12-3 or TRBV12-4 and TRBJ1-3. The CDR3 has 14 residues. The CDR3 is CASSFKGSGNTIYF.

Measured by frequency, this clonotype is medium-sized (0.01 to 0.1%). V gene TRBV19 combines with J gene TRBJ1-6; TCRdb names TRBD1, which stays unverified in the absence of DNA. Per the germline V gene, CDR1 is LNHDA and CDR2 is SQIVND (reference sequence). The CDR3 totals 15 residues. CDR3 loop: CASSIAQGFNSPLHF.

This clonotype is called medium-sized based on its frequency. This chain's CDR3 is CAGGTVGYEQYF. The chain links TRBV6-5 to TRBJ2-7; TCRdb names TRBD1, which stays unverified in the absence of DNA. Germline loops: CDR1 MNHEY, CDR2 SVGAGI. CDR3 length equals 12 residues.

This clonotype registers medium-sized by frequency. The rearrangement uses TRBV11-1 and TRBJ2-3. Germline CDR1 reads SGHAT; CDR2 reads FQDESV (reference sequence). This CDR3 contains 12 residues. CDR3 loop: CASSLGSNTQYF.

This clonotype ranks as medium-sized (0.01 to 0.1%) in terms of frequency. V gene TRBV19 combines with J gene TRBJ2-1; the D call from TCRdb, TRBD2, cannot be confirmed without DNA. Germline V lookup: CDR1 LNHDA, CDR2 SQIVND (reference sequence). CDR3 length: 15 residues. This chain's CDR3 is CASSGAGGAYNEQFF.

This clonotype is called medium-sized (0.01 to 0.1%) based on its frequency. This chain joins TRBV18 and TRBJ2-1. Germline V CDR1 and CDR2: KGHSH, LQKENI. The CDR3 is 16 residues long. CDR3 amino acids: CASSPAGRAGTNEQFF. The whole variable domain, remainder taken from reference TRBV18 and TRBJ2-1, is NAGVMQNPRHLVRRRGQEARLRCSPMKGHSHVYWYRQLPEEGLKFMVYLQKENIIDESGMPKERFSAEFPKEGPSILRIQQVVRGDSAAYFCASSPAGRAGTNEQFFGPGTRLTVL.

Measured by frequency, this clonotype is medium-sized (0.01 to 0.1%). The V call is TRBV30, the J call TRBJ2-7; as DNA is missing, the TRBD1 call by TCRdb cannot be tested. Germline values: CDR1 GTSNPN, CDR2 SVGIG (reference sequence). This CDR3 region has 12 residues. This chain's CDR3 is CAWALGGYEQYF.

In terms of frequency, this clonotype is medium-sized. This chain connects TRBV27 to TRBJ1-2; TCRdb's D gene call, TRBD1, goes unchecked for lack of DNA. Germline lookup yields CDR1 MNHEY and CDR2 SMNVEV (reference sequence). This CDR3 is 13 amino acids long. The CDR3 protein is CASSSGQHYGYTF.

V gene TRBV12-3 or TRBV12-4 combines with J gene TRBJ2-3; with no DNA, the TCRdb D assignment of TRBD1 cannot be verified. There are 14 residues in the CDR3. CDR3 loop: CATRGSGNTDTQYF.

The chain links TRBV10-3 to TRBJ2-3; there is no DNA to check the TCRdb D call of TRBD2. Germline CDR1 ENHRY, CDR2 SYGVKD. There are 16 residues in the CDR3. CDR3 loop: CAISLAGGLSTDTQYF.

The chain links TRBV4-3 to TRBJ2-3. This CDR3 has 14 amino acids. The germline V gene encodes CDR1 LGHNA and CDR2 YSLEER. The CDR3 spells CASSQNGRTDTQYF.

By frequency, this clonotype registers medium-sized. The CDR3: CASSLANGVGNTIYF. This chain joins TRBV5-5 and TRBJ1-3. The CDR3 sequence is 15 residues long. Germline CDR1 and CDR2: SGHKS and YYEKEE (reference sequence).

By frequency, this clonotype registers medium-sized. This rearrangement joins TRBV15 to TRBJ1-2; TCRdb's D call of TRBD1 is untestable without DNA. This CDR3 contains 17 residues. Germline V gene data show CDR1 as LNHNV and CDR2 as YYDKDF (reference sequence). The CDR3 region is CATSRALPGQGNYGYTF.

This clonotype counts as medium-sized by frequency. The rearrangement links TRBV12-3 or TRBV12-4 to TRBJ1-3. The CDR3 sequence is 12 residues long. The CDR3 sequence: CASSHSGNTIYF.

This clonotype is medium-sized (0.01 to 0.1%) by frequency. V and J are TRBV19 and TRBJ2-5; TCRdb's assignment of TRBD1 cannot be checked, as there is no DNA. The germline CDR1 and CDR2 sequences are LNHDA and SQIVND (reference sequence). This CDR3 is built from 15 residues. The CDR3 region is CASRPTGLRRETQYF.

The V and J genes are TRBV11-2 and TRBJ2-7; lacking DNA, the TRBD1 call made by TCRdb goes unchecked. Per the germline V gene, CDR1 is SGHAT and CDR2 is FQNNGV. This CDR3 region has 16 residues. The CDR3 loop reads CASSLVAGTGGGEQYF.

The CDR3 reads CASLNPYRGLSQHF. This rearrangement joins TRBV6-5 to TRBJ1-5; the D call of TRBD1 rests on TCRdb alone, since no DNA is present to check it. Germline V gene sequence: CDR1 MNHEY, CDR2 SVGAGI. CDR3 length: 14 residues.